This record covers a single TCR beta chain. No cognate antigen has been identified for it. Base qualities are not recorded, but no much larger clone differs from it by a single base. Whole blood was collected in K2EDTA tubes by collaborating institutions according to the institutions' own protocols. For TCRbeta analysis, collaborators shipped samples as frozen whole blood, isolated PBMCs, or DNA extracted from either of those sample types. TCRbeta CDR3 regions were amplified from genomic DNA by means of the immunoSEQ Assay, a bias-controlled multiplex PCR. In the paper's pipeline: Within the assay, amplification of reference gene primers was used to estimate how many nucleated cells each sample contained. Sequence reads were collapsed and filtered to measure the absolute abundance of every unique TCRbeta CDR3 rearrangement. For each sample, productive Simpson clonality was calculated as the square root of Simpson's diversity index over productive rearrangements. Drawn from immuneACCESS, this table holds only the in-frame rearrangements with V and J called that TCRdb kept. Clones are partly lost; checked studies trace under half to an unresolved V gene and leave the rest unexplained. Clone size and V and J calls were adopted from that table, with D and trimming inferred from the DNA. Here the sample has roughly 200,000 clones; 70% to 90% occur a single time. Over 9.5% of the sample belongs to the ten largest clones.

Sequences SGHTA (CDR1) and FQGNSA (CDR2) are obtained from the germline V gene. Counted from cysteine to phenylalanine, this CDR3 has 17 amino acids. Solely the CDR3 DNA is kept, with 51 bases framed from the first base. V ends up 4 bases short and J 2 bases short, with an unmatched junction base count of 6. The sample belongs to a study of blood T cell repertoires in COVID-19 (dated by TCRdb to about 2020). Broadly, across the study: Collaborator samples came from the United States, Italy and Spain and covered acute and convalescent phases of COVID-19. The material from the prospective study consisted of cDNA or gDNA derived from T cells, B-cell-depleted T cells, or PBMCs. Subjects who had been exposed to COVID-19, were actively infected with it, or had recovered from it provided the deeply sampled blood TCRbeta repertoires that made up the dataset. The repertoires were made available in a free public database intended to serve as a resource for research on the immune response to SARS-CoV-2. The samples were drawn from the first 160 participants of the ongoing ImmuneRACE study and from over a thousand subjects provided by 6 global collaborators. A de-identified subject ID, COVID-19 status, age in years and sex were almost always included in the sample metadata. Where available, HLA class I and class II types were obtained from metadata supplied by the sample provider rather than from assay-based typing.

The full study reports these points: How much clinical and demographic metadata was included differed by source and by participant, and the metadata was provided uncurated.

The clonotype comes from a human donor with active or convalescent COVID-19. The donor label of this sample is uncertain. This sequence uses TRBV7-2 and TRBJ2-3, with 13 central nucleotides matching TRBD2. What was sequenced was peripheral blood. The CDR3 sequence is CASSSRTSGGFTDTQYF. The bases read TGTGCCAGCAGCTCTAGGACTAGCGGGGGCTTCACAGATACGCAGTATTTT.